This T cell receptor beta chain was sequenced during a study of blood T cell repertoires in COVID-19. Study-level information: From the United States, Italy and Spain came samples of acute and convalescent COVID-19. T cells, B-cell-depleted T cells, or PBMCs supplied cDNA or gDNA.

In the original analysis: Researchers report that nucleated cell counts were estimated from reference gene primer amplification. Libraries were prepared by immunoSEQ multiplex PCR; TCRdb keeps only in-frame clonotypes and omits some of them. From that table come the V and J calls and clone size; the DNA was used to work out D and trimming. In the table there are over 250,000 clones, nearly 90% of which are singletons. The CDR3 spans 13 residues. This chain links TRBV21-1 with TRBJ2-7; the D call of TRBD2 is as the table states it, not checked on the DNA. TRBV21-1 is noted as a pseudogene. Material: peripheral blood. The sequence derives from a woman aged 25 to 39 with acute or convalescent COVID-19. Here the CDR3 DNA reads TGTGCCAGCACTCCCCCAGGCGGGGACGAGCAGTACTTC. It translates to CASTPPGGDEQYF.